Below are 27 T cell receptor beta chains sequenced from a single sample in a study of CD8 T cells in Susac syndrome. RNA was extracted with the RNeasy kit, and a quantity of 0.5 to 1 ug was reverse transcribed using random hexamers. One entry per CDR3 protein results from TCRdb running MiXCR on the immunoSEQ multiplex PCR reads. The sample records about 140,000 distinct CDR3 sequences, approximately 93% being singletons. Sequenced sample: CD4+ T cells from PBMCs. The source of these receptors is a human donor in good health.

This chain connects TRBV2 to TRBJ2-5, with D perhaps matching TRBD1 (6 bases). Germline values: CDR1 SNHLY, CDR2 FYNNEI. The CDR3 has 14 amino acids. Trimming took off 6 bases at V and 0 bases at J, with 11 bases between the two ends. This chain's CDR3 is CASRRDNNQETQYF. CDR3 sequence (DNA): TGTGCCAGCAGGAGGGACAACAACCAAGAGACCCAGTACTTC. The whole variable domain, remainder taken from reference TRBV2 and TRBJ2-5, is EPEVTQTPSHQVTQMGQEVILRCVPISNHLYFYWYRQILGQKVEFLVSFYNNEISEKSEIFDDQFSVERPDGSNFTLKIRSTKLEDSAMYFCASRRDNNQETQYFGPGTRLLVL.

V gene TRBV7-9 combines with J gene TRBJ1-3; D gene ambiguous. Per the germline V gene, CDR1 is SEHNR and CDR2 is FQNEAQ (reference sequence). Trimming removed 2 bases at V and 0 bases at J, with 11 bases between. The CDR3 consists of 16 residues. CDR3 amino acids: CASSLTRLLSGNTIYF. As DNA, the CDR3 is TGTGCCAGCAGCTTAACCCGCTTACTCTCTGGAAACACCATATATTTT.

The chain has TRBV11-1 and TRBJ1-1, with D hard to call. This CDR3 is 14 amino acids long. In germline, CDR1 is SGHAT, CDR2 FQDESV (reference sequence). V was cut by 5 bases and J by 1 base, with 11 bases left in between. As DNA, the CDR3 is TGTGCCAGCAGCGCCCGTCGAGCGAACACTGAAGCTTTCTTT. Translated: CASSARRANTEAFF. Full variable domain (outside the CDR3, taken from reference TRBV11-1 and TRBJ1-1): EAEVAQSPRYKITEKSQAVAFWCDPISGHATLYWYRQILGQGPELLVQFQDESVVDDSQLPKDRFSAERLKGVDSTLKIQPAELGDSAMYLCASSARRANTEAFFGQGTRLTVV.

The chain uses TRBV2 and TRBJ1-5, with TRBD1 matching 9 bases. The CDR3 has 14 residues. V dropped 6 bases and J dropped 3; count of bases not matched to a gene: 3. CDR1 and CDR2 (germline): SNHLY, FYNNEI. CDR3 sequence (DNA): TGTGCCAGCAGCGGACAGGGGTTCAATCAGCCCCAGCATTTT. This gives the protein CASSGQGFNQPQHF.

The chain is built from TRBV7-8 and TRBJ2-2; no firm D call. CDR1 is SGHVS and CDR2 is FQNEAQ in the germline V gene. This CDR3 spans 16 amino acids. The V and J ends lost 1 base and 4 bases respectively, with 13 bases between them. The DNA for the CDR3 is TGTGCCAGCAGCTTAGTACTTCGGCTTGGCACCGGGGAGCTGTTTTTT. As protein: CASSLVLRLGTGELFF.

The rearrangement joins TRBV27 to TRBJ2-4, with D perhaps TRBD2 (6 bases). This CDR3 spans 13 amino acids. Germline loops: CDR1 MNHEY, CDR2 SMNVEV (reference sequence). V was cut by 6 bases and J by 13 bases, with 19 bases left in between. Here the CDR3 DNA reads TGTGCCAGCAGGCCTCGCGGGGTAGTAGCGCAGTACTTC. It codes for CASRPRGVVAQYF.

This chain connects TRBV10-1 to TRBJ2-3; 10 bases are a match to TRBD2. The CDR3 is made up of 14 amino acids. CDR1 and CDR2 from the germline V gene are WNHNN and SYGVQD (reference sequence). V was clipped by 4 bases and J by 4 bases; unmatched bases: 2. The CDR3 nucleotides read TGCGCCAGCAGTGCTAGCGGGAGAGCAGATACGCAGTATTTT. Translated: CASSASGRADTQYF.

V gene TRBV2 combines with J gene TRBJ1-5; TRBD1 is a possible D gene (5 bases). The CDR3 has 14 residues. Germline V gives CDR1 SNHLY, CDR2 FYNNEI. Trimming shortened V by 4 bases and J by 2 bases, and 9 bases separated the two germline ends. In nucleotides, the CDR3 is TGTGCCAGCAGTGTCGGGGCAGGCAATCAGCCCCAGCATTTT. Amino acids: CASSVGAGNQPQHF.

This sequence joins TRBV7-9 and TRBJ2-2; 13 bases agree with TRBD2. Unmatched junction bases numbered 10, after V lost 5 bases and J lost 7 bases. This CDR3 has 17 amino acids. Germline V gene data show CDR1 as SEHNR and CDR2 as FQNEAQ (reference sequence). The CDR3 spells CASSRPRTSGSFGELFF. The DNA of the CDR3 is TGTGCCAGCAGCAGACCTAGGACTAGCGGGAGCTTCGGGGAGCTGTTTTTT.

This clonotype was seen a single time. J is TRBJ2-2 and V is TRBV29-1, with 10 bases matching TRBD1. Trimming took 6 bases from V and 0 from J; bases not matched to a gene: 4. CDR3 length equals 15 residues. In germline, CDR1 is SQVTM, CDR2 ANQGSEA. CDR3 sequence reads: CSVRTGGTNTGELFF. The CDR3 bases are TGCAGCGTCCGGACAGGGGGGACGAACACCGGGGAGCTGTTTTTT.

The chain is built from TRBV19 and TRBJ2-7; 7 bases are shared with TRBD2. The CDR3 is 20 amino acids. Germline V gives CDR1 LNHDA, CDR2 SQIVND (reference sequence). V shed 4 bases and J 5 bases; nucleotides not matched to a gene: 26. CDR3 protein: CASSTRGSKTFGTIVHEQYF. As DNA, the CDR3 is TGTGCCAGTAGTACCCGAGGCTCCAAGACCTTCGGGACTATCGTACACGAGCAGTACTTC.

The CDR3 is CASSPGFNEKLFF. CDR3 bases: TGTGCCAGCAGCCCAGGGTTTAATGAAAAACTGTTTTTT. The gene calls are TRBV7-9 and TRBJ1-4, with D possibly TRBD1 on 5 matching bases. From germline, CDR1 is SEHNR and CDR2 FQNEAQ (reference sequence). Trimming left V 5 bases short and J 4 bases short, with 8 bases between. This CDR3 is 13 amino acids long.

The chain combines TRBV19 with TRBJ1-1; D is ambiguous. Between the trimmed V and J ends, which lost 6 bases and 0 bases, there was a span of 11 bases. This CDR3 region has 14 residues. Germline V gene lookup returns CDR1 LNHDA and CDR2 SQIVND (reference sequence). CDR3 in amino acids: CASREVIMNTEAFF. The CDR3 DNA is TGTGCCAGTAGGGAGGTGATCATGAACACTGAAGCTTTCTTT.

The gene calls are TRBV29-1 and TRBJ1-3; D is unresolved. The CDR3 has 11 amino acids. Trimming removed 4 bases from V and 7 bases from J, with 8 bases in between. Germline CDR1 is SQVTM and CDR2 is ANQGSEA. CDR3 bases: TGCAGCGTTGCAAAGGTCAACACCATATATTTT. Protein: CSVAKVNTIYF.

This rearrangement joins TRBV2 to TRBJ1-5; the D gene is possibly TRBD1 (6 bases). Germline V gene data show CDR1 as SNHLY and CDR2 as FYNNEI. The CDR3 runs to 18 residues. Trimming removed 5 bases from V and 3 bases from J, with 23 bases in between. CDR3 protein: CASSQPNRGLGYNQPQHF. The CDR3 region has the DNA TGTGCCAGCAGTCAGCCAAATCGGGGGCTGGGGTACAATCAGCCCCAGCATTTT.

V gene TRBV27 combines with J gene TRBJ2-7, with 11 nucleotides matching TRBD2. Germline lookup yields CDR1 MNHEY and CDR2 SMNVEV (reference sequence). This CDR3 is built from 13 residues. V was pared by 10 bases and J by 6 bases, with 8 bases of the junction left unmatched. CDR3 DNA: TGTGCCACCAGACTAGCGGGAAGGGGCGAGCAGTACTTC. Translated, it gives CATRLAGRGEQYF.

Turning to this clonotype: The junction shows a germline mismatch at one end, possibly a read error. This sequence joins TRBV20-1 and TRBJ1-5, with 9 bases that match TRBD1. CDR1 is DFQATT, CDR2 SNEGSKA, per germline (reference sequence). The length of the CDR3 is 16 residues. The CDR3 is CSAQRGDRAGNQPQRF. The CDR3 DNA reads TGCAGTGCCCAACGGGGGGACAGGGCCGGCAATCAGCCCCAGCGTTTT.

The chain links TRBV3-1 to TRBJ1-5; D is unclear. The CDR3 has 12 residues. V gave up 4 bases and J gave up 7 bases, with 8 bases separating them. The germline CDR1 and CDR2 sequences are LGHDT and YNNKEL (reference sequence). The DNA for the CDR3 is TGTGCCAGCAGCCGACTCGGACAGCCCCAGCATTTT. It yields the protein CASSRLGQPQHF.

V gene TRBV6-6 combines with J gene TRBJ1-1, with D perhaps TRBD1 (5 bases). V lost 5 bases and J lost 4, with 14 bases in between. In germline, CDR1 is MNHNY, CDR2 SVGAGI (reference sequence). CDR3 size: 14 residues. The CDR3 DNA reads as TGTGCCAGCAGTCGGAAGGGGTCTGGCACTGAAGCTTTCTTT. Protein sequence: CASSRKGSGTEAFF.

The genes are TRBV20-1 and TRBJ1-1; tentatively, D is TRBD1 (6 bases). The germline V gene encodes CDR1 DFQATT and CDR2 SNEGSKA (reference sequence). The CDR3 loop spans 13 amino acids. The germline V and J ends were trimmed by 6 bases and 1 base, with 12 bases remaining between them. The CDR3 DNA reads TGCAGTGCACCTGGACAGACGAACACTGAAGCTTTCTTT. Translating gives CSAPGQTNTEAFF.

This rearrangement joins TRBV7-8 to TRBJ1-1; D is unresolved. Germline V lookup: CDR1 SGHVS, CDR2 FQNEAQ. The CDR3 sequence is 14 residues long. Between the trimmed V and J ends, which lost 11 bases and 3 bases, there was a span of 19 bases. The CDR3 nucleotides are TGTGCCTTGGGGAGCCGGGTAATGGACACTGAAGCTTTCTTT. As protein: CALGSRVMDTEAFF.

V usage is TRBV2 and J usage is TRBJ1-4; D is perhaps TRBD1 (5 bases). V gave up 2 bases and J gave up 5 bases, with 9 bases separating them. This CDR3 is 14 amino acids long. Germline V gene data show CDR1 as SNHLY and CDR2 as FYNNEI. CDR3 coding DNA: TGTGCCAGCAGTGAAACAGGTCTAAATGAAAAACTGTTTTTT. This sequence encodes CASSETGLNEKLFF.

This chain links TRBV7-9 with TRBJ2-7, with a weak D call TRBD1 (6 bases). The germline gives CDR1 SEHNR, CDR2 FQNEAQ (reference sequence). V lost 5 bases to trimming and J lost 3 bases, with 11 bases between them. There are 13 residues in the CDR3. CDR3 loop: CASSRDTRYEQYF. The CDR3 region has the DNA TGTGCCAGCAGCCGGGACACCCGCTACGAGCAGTACTTC. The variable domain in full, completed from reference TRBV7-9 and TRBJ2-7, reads DTGVSQNPRHKITKRGQNVTFRCDPISEHNRLYWYRQTLGQGPEFLTYFQNEAQLEKSRLLSDRFSAERPKGSFSTLEIQRTEQGDSAMYLCASSRDTRYEQYFGPGTRLTVT.

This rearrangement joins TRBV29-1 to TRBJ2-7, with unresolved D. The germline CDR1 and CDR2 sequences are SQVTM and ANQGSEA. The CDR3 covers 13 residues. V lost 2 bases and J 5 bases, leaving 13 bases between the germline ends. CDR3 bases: TGCAGCGTTGAAACGTGGCAGGCAAACGAGCAGTACTTC. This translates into CSVETWQANEQYF.

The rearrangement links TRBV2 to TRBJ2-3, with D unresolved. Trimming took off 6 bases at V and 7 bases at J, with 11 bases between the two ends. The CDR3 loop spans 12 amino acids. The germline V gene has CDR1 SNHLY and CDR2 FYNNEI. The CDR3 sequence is CASRGPGYTQYF. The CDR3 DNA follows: TGTGCCAGCAGGGGTCCAGGTTATACGCAGTATTTT.

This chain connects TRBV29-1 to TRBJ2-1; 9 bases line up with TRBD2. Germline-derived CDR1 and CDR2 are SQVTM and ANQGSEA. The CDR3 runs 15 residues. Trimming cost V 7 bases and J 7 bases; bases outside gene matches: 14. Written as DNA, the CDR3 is TGCAGCGGGGGAAGGCGGGAGGGCCTTATGAATGAGCAGTTCTTC. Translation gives CSGGRREGLMNEQFF.

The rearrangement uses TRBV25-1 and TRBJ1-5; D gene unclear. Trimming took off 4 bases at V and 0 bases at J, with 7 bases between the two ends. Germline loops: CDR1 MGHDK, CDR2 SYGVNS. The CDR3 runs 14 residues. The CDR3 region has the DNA TGTGCCAGCAGTGGGGCAGCTAGCAATCAGCCCCAGCATTTT. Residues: CASSGAASNQPQHF.